Each of the 20 T cell receptor beta chains below was sequenced from the same sample in a study of blood T cell repertoires in COVID-19. Produced via immunoSEQ multiplex PCR; TCRdb's table is partial and in-frame only. Among roughly 300,000 clones listed, 80% to 85% were seen once. The sample taken for sequencing was peripheral blood. These TCRs come from a woman aged 55-69 years with active or convalescent COVID-19.

The chain employs TRBV5-1 and TRBJ2-5, with D tentatively TRBD1 (6 bases). The germline V and J ends were trimmed by 4 bases and 2 bases, with 15 bases remaining between them. The CDR3 spans 15 residues. Germline assignment: CDR1 SGHRS and CDR2 YFSETQ. The CDR3 DNA follows: TGCGCCAGCAGCCTTACCCCGACAGGACAAGAGACCCAGTACTTC. This translates into CASSLTPTGQETQYF.

J is TRBJ1-5 and V is TRBV24-1; 8 bases line up with TRBD1. Trimming cost V 5 bases and J 5 bases; bases outside gene matches: 4. Germline-derived CDR1 and CDR2 are KGHDR and SFDVKD. This CDR3 is built from 14 residues. The CDR3 nucleotides read TGTGCCACCAGTGGGGACAGGAAAGATCAGCCCCAGCATTTT. Amino acid sequence: CATSGDRKDQPQHF.

J is TRBJ2-2 and V is TRBV6-4; TRBD2 is a possible D gene (6 bases). This CDR3 has 16 amino acids. Between the trimmed V and J ends, which lost 0 bases and 6 bases, there was a span of 14 bases. Germline-derived CDR1 and CDR2 are MRHNA and SNTAGT. The CDR3 DNA reads TGTGCCAGCAGTGACTCGGGCAGGGAGGTGGCCGGGGAGCTGTTTTTT. Protein product: CASSDSGREVAGELFF.

The CDR3 loop is CASSWTRDRGAGELFF. CDR3 coding DNA: TGTGCCAGCAGTTGGACCCGGGACAGGGGCGCCGGGGAGCTGTTTTTT. V is TRBV6-6 and J is TRBJ2-2; 10 bases align to TRBD1. The CDR3 is made up of 16 amino acids. J gave up 6 bases and V 4 bases, and 8 bases lay outside the gene matches. CDR1 is MNHNY and CDR2 is SVGAGI in the germline V gene (reference sequence).

The rearrangement joins TRBV6-1 to TRBJ2-3, with a possible D match to TRBD1 (6 bases). The length of the CDR3 is 18 residues. Germline assignment: CDR1 MNHNS and CDR2 SASEGT. Trimming stripped 0 bases from V and 2 bases from J, with 18 bases between. CDR3 sequence: CASSEAPVWTVLTDTQYF. CDR3 DNA sequence: TGTGCCAGCAGTGAAGCGCCGGTATGGACAGTTCTCACAGATACGCAGTATTTT.

Only one count was recorded for this clone. This chain links TRBV6-2 or TRBV6-3 with TRBJ2-5; 8 bases are shared with TRBD2. Germline V lookup: CDR1 MNHEY, CDR2 SVGEGT. V shed 4 bases and J 4 bases; nucleotides not matched to a gene: 11. The CDR3 spans 16 residues. The CDR3 reads CASSSLGRGGIETQYF. The CDR3 coding sequence is TGTGCCAGCAGTTCCCTCGGGCGCGGGGGGATAGAGACCCAGTACTTC.

This sequence joins TRBV3-1 (or the pseudogene TRBV3-2) and TRBJ1-2; 9 bases map to TRBD1. J was trimmed by 3 bases and V by 5 bases; bases with no gene match: 4. The germline V gene has CDR1 LGHDT and CDR2 YNNKEL (reference sequence). CDR3 size: 14 residues. The CDR3 DNA reads as TGTGCCAGCAGCGAGGGACAGGGTGACTATGGCTACACCTTC. Translation gives CASSEGQGDYGYTF.

The chain uses TRBV2 and TRBJ2-1, with 7 bases identical to TRBD1. The CDR3 loop spans 16 amino acids. V was clipped by 4 bases and J by 6 bases; unmatched bases: 12. Germline loops: CDR1 SNHLY, CDR2 FYNNEI. CDR3 nucleotide sequence: TGTGCCAGCAGTGCCCAAACAGGGGCCTTCTTCAATGAGCAGTTCTTC. Translation: CASSAQTGAFFNEQFF.

The rearrangement uses TRBV19 and TRBJ2-1, with TRBD2 matching 10 bases. Germline loops: CDR1 LNHDA, CDR2 SQIVND (reference sequence). The CDR3 contains 15 residues. V shed 5 bases, J shed 4 bases, and the junction held 5 bases outside the gene matches. CDR3 DNA: TGTGCCAGTAGTCTTAGCGGGGGGAGGTACAATGAGCAGTTCTTC. It is translated as CASSLSGGRYNEQFF. The full variable domain, completed using reference TRBV19 and TRBJ2-1, is DGGITQSPKYLFRKEGQNVTLSCEQNLNHDAMYWYRQDPGQGLRLIYYSQIVNDFQKGDIAEGYSVSREKKESFPLTVTSAQKNPTAFYLCASSLSGGRYNEQFFGPGTRLTVL.

This sequence joins TRBV27 and TRBJ2-2, with 13 positions matching TRBD2. The germline V gene has CDR1 MNHEY and CDR2 SMNVEV (reference sequence). This CDR3 spans 18 amino acids. J gave up 2 bases and V 5 bases, and 8 bases lay outside the gene matches. CDR3 coding DNA: TGTGCCAGCAGTACGCTCGGACTAGCGGGGGTCAACACCGGGGAGCTGTTTTTT. It encodes CASSTLGLAGVNTGELFF.

The chain couples TRBV2 to TRBJ1-6; 8 bases agree with TRBD1. The germline V gene encodes CDR1 SNHLY and CDR2 FYNNEI. V lost 4 bases and J lost 8; bases outside the gene matches: 4. This CDR3 is 14 amino acids long. Written as DNA, the CDR3 is TGTGCCAGCAGTGGACAGGGGACATATTCACCCCTCCACTTT. It translates to CASSGQGTYSPLHF. Based on the CDR3 plus reference TRBV2 and TRBJ1-6, the full variable domain is EPEVTQTPSHQVTQMGQEVILRCVPISNHLYFYWYRQILGQKVEFLVSFYNNEISEKSEIFDDQFSVERPDGSNFTLKIRSTKLEDSAMYFCASSGQGTYSPLHFGNGTRLTVT.

CDR3 coding DNA: TGCGCCAGCAGCCACGGGGTTGAGCAGTTCTTC. Its translation: CASSHGVEQFF. The chain couples TRBV4-3 to TRBJ2-1; possibly TRBD2 for D (5 bases). CDR3 size: 11 residues. Per germline, CDR1 LGHNA and CDR2 YSLEER. Trimming took 3 bases from V and 9 from J, leaving 6 bases between them.

There are a few counts of this clone. The chain links TRBV13 to TRBJ2-1, with 9 positions matching TRBD2. The V and J ends lost 9 bases and 6 bases, in that order; junction bases with no gene match: 9. Germline V gene sequence: CDR1 PRHDT, CDR2 FYEKMQ (reference sequence). There are 14 residues in the CDR3. This chain's CDR3 is CASNQRGAPNEQFF. The CDR3 DNA follows: TGTGCCAGTAATCAGCGGGGGGCTCCCAATGAGCAGTTCTTC.

This clone appeared a single time. The CDR3, as DNA: TGTGCCAGCAGCTTAGATTCAGCGGGGGGCTTCAATGAGCAGTTCTTC. Protein sequence: CASSLDSAGGFNEQFF. V gene TRBV11-3 combines with J gene TRBJ2-1, with TRBD2 identical over 9 bases. In germline, CDR1 is SGHNT, CDR2 YENEEA. This CDR3 has 16 amino acids. The V gene end was trimmed by 0 bases and the J gene end by 6 bases; junction bases not matched to a gene: 6. The whole variable domain, filled in from reference TRBV11-3 and TRBJ2-1, reads EAGVVQSPRYKIIEKKQPVAFWCNPISGHNTLYWYLQNLGQGPELLIRYENEEAVDDSQLPKDRFSAERLKGVDSTLKIQPAELGDSAVYLCASSLDSAGGFNEQFFGPGTRLTVL.

The rearrangement uses TRBV12-3 or TRBV12-4 and TRBJ2-1; TRBD1 might be the D (5 bases). Trimming stripped 3 bases from V and 5 bases from J, with 8 bases between. The CDR3 contains 13 residues. The CDR3 DNA follows: TGTGCCAGCAGTTTTCTAGGGGACAATGAGCAGTTCTTC. Residues: CASSFLGDNEQFF.

The rearrangement links TRBV6-5 to TRBJ2-2; D unclear. V was pared by 0 bases and J by 5 bases, with 7 bases between. Germline V CDR1 and CDR2: MNHEY, SVGAGI. The CDR3 has 14 amino acids. CDR3 residues: CASSYSPATGELFF. Here the CDR3 DNA reads TGTGCCAGCAGTTACTCCCCCGCGACCGGGGAGCTGTTTTTT.

Only one count was recorded for this clone. The genes are TRBV4-3 and TRBJ1-4, with a tentative D call TRBD1 (6 bases). The germline CDR1 and CDR2 sequences are LGHNA and YSLEER. V lost 3 bases and J lost 5, with 16 bases in between. This CDR3 region has 16 residues. The CDR3 is CASSQLTGTENEKLFF. The CDR3 region has the DNA TGCGCCAGCAGCCAGCTTACAGGGACCGAAAATGAAAAACTGTTTTTT.

This chain uses TRBV5-6 with TRBJ1-2, with TRBD1 matching over 8 bases. Germline loops: CDR1 SGHDT, CDR2 YYEEEE. V shed 2 bases and J 7 bases; nucleotides not matched to a gene: 7. CDR3 length: 14 amino acids. CDR3 bases: TGTGCCAGCAGCTTTCGGCAGGGGGCGACTGGCTACACCTTC. This encodes CASSFRQGATGYTF.

This clone was observed once. The chain has TRBV10-2 and TRBJ2-7; a weak D match, TRBD1 (7 bases). Per the germline V gene, CDR1 is WSHSY and CDR2 is SAAADI. V was clipped by 0 bases and J by 2 bases, with 11 bases between them. This CDR3 contains 15 residues. DNA for the CDR3: TGCGCCAGCAGTGAGTCGCCAGGGGGGCCCTACGAGCAGTACTTC. It is translated as CASSESPGGPYEQYF.

In this sample, this clone turned up a few times. This chain connects TRBV6-5 to TRBJ1-6; D is possibly TRBD1 (5 bases). Trimming cost V 5 bases and J 13 bases, with 15 bases left between them. The CDR3 spans 13 residues. CDR1 and CDR2 from the germline V gene are MNHEY and SVGAGI. The CDR3: CASSLPGKGPLHF. DNA for the CDR3: TGTGCCAGCAGTCTTCCAGGGAAAGGGCCCCTCCACTTT.